The 12 T cell receptor beta chains listed next were all sequenced from one sample in a study of shared clonotypes between healthy human individuals. Sequenced by immunoSEQ multiplex PCR; TCRdb stores in-frame clones only, minus some. Counted here are about 2 million clones, over 85% occurring once; the ten biggest clones make up 0.13%. Material for sequencing was naive CD4+ T cells sorted from blood. The subset is: CD45RA+ positively selected. The receptors shown here come from a man aged 18 to 30 in good health.

This chain joins TRBV5-1 and TRBJ2-7; possibly TRBD1 or TRBD2 for D (5 bases each). The CDR3 runs to 15 residues. Per the germline V gene, CDR1 is SGHRS and CDR2 is YFSETQ. Deletions cut 0 bases from V and 2 bases from J, with 12 bases between. DNA for the CDR3: TGCGCCAGCAGCTTGGTTGGGACCACCCCCTACGAGCAGTACTTC. Residues: CASSLVGTTPYEQYF.

This chain joins TRBV25-1 and TRBJ1-4, with D possibly being TRBD1 (6 bases). V dropped 1 base and J dropped 7 bases, with 13 bases sitting between them. This CDR3 contains 15 residues. Germline V CDR1 and CDR2: MGHDK, SYGVNS. The CDR3 sequence is CASSESGGRFEKLFF. Here the CDR3 DNA reads TGTGCCAGCAGTGAATCCGGGGGGCGATTTGAAAAACTGTTTTTT.

The chain recombines TRBV29-1 with TRBJ1-2, with 10 bases matching TRBD1. Trimming removed 7 bases from V and 8 bases from J; junction bases left unmatched: 4. Germline lookup yields CDR1 SQVTM and CDR2 ANQGSEA. The CDR3 runs to 11 residues. The CDR3 here is CSGQGAEGYTF. The CDR3 coding sequence is TGCAGCGGACAGGGGGCGGAGGGCTACACCTTC.

The rearrangement links TRBV2 to TRBJ1-2, with D possibly TRBD1 on 6 matching bases. V was clipped by 7 bases and J by 2 bases, with 20 bases between them. Germline V gene data show CDR1 as SNHLY and CDR2 as FYNNEI. CDR3 length equals 16 residues. The CDR3 here is CASMISPQGGNYGYTF. CDR3 nucleotide sequence: TGTGCCAGCATGATATCTCCACAGGGAGGGAACTATGGCTACACCTTC.

In DNA form, the CDR3 reads TGTGCCAGCAGTGAATCGTTCGGGCAGCAAGAGACCCAGTACTTC. It is translated as CASSESFGQQETQYF. This chain links TRBV6-1 with TRBJ2-5; D unresolved. Germline V gives CDR1 MNHNS, CDR2 SASEGT. The V and J ends lost 2 bases and 2 bases respectively, with 12 bases between them. The CDR3 is made up of 15 amino acids.

The genes are TRBV5-1 and TRBJ2-6, with 13 positions matching TRBD2. Trimming at V came to 3 bases and at J to 0 bases, leaving 3 bases not matched to a gene. CDR3 length: 18 amino acids. Germline V gene sequence: CDR1 SGHRS, CDR2 YFSETQ. The CDR3 loop is CASSSGTSGDSGANVLTF. CDR3 DNA sequence: TGCGCCAGCAGCTCAGGGACTAGCGGGGACTCTGGGGCCAACGTCCTGACTTTC.

This clone has just one count. The chain has TRBV4-1 and TRBJ2-6; D is undetermined. The CDR3 consists of 15 residues. Trimming took 1 base from V and 11 from J, leaving 15 bases between them. CDR1 and CDR2 from the germline V gene are MGHRA and YSYEKL. DNA of the CDR3: TGCGCCAGCAGCCAAGCCAGTGGACGTCGAGACGTCCTGACTTTC. This codes for CASSQASGRRDVLTF.

With respect to this clone: This sample also contains other DNA sequences that code for the same CDR3. The chain employs TRBV5-1 and TRBJ1-6; TRBD1 aligns across 8 bases. With 4 bases clipped from V and 7 bases from J, the junction kept 4 bases outside the gene matches. The CDR3 has 14 amino acids. In germline, CDR1 is SGHRS, CDR2 YFSETQ. CDR3: CASSPTGGNSPLHF. CDR3 in DNA: TGCGCCAGCAGCCCCACAGGGGGAAATTCACCCCTCCACTTT.

V usage is TRBV5-4 and J usage is TRBJ2-7; unclear D gene. Germline values: CDR1 SGHNT, CDR2 YYREEE (reference sequence). The CDR3 spans 14 residues. The ends were cut back, 0 bases at V and 6 bases at J, with 13 bases in the middle. The CDR3 spells CASSLAILSGEQYF. The DNA for the CDR3 is TGTGCCAGCAGCTTGGCCATACTATCCGGCGAGCAGTACTTC.

The chain has TRBV2 and TRBJ2-7; tentative D call: TRBD1 (6 bases). The V and J ends lost 3 bases and 0 bases respectively, with 12 bases between them. Per germline, CDR1 SNHLY and CDR2 FYNNEI. The CDR3 length is 15 residues. The CDR3, as DNA: TGTGCCAGCAGTGAGAACAGGGTACCCTCCTACGAGCAGTACTTC. Translated, it gives CASSENRVPSYEQYF.

The chain recombines TRBV19 with TRBJ1-5; 8 bases agree with TRBD1. The V gene's germline CDR1 is LNHDA and CDR2 SQIVND (reference sequence). The CDR3 length is 14 residues. V trimming: 6 bases; J trimming: 1 base; junction bases outside the gene matches: 2. The CDR3 sequence: CASRDRASNQPQHF. The CDR3, as DNA: TGTGCCAGTAGGGACAGGGCGAGCAATCAGCCCCAGCATTTT. Combining the CDR3 with reference TRBV19 and TRBJ1-5 gives the whole variable domain DGGITQSPKYLFRKEGQNVTLSCEQNLNHDAMYWYRQDPGQGLRLIYYSQIVNDFQKGDIAEGYSVSREKKESFPLTVTSAQKNPTAFYLCASRDRASNQPQHFGDGTRLSIL.

On this clone: Other DNA sequences in the same sample also yield this CDR3. The chain has TRBV10-3 and TRBJ2-7; D gene uncertain. CDR1 ENHRY and CDR2 SYGVKD come from the germline V gene. CDR3 length equals 11 residues. Trimming removed 1 base at V and 5 bases at J, with 3 bases between. CDR3 protein: CAISEFDEQYF. As DNA, the CDR3 is TGTGCCATCAGTGAGTTCGACGAGCAGTACTTC.